These 19 T cell receptor beta chains were sequenced from one sample in a study of blood T cell repertoires in COVID-19. The protocol was immunoSEQ multiplex PCR, while the TCRdb copy is restricted to in-frame clones and leaves out a portion. In the table there are about 120,000 clones, roughly 69% of which are singletons. Specimen: peripheral blood. These receptors were collected from a woman in her 70s with acute or convalescent COVID-19.

In its sample, this clone was seen many times. The chain combines TRBV2 with TRBJ1-5, with TRBD1 identical over 7 bases. The trim removed 1 base at V and 5 bases at J, leaving 8 bases unmatched. This CDR3 contains 16 residues. The germline V gene has CDR1 SNHLY and CDR2 FYNNEI. CDR3 residues: CASSEGPGQRHQPQHF. CDR3 DNA sequence: TGTGCCAGCAGTGAAGGGCCGGGACAGAGGCATCAGCCCCAGCATTTT.

This clone was counted a few times. The genes are TRBV2 and TRBJ2-1, with D unresolved. Trimming shortened V by 8 bases and J by 0 bases, and 11 bases separated the two germline ends. Germline loops: CDR1 SNHLY, CDR2 FYNNEI. The CDR3 sequence is 14 residues long. The CDR3 region has the DNA TGTGCCAGCGCGGCCTCGAGCTCCTACAATGAGCAGTTCTTC. Protein product: CASAASSSYNEQFF.

The V call is TRBV7-2, the J call TRBJ2-7; 7 bases map to TRBD1. Germline V gene lookup returns CDR1 SGHTA and CDR2 FQGNSA. The CDR3 is made up of 11 amino acids. The trim removed 5 bases at V and 7 bases at J, leaving 2 bases unmatched. CDR3 nucleotide sequence: TGTGCCAGCAGCACCAGGGGGGAGCAGTACTTC. Amino acid sequence: CASSTRGEQYF. Full variable domain (missing parts from reference TRBV7-2 and TRBJ2-7): GAGVSQSPSNKVTEKGKDVELRCDPISGHTALYWYRQSLGQGLEFLIYFQGNSAPDKSGLPSDRFSAERTGGSVSTLTIQRTQQEDSAVYLCASSTRGEQYFGPGTRLTVT.

The rearrangement joins TRBV29-1 to TRBJ2-7; weak D call: TRBD1 (5 bases). From germline, CDR1 is SQVTM and CDR2 ANQGSEA. V dropped 2 bases and J dropped 2 bases, with 13 bases sitting between them. The CDR3 is 14 residues long. CDR3 DNA sequence: TGCAGCGTTGAATGGGGCCACCGTCCCTACGAGCAGTACTTC. Its translation: CSVEWGHRPYEQYF.

Comments on this clone: The junction departs from the called germline gene at one end, perhaps through a read error. V is TRBV29-1 and J is TRBJ2-1; 9 bases agree with TRBD2. Germline CDR1 and CDR2: SQVTM and ANQGSEA. The CDR3 consists of 13 residues. CDR3 DNA: TGCAGTGTTGAAGGGCTAGCGGGACCTGAGCAGTTCTTC. As protein: CSVEGLAGPEQFF.

This clone was found a few times. This chain connects TRBV28 to TRBJ1-1, with 9 bases fitting TRBD1. The ends lost 5 bases at V and 3 bases at J; junction bases unmatched: 4. Germline loops: CDR1 MDHEN, CDR2 SYDVKM. The CDR3 covers 14 residues. The CDR3 nucleotides read TGTGCCAGCAGTCGGACAGGGGTTGACACTGAAGCTTTCTTT. Translated, it gives CASSRTGVDTEAFF. The variable domain in full, completed from reference TRBV28 and TRBJ1-1, reads DVKVTQSSRYLVKRTGEKVFLECVQDMDHENMFWYRQDPGLGLRLIYFSYDVKMKEKGDIPEGYSVSREKKERFSLILESASTNQTSMYLCASSRTGVDTEAFFGQGTRLTVV.

The chain combines TRBV6-1 with TRBJ1-4; TRBD1 agrees at 7 bases. V was pared by 2 bases and J by 6 bases, with 12 bases of the junction left unmatched. CDR3 length: 17 amino acids. CDR1 is MNHNS, CDR2 SASEGT, per germline. For the CDR3, the DNA is TGTGCCAGCAGTGAAATCAAGAGTTACAGGGGCTATGAAAAACTGTTTTTT. As protein: CASSEIKSYRGYEKLFF.

The rearrangement uses TRBV2 and TRBJ2-1, with TRBD2 as a possible D gene (6 bases). Germline assignment: CDR1 SNHLY and CDR2 FYNNEI. This CDR3 comprises 15 residues. Deletions cut 2 bases from V and 3 bases from J, with 11 bases between. The CDR3 reads CASSENGRSYNEQFF. Here the CDR3 DNA reads TGTGCCAGCAGTGAAAACGGGAGAAGCTACAATGAGCAGTTCTTC.

This sequence joins TRBV5-1 and TRBJ1-5; 10 nucleotides align to TRBD1. V trimming: 5 bases; J trimming: 5 bases; junction bases outside the gene matches: 4. The CDR3 is made up of 14 amino acids. CDR1 and CDR2 from the germline V gene are SGHRS and YFSETQ. The chain's CDR3 is CASRQGQGDQPQHF. CDR3 bases: TGCGCCAGCAGACAAGGACAGGGGGATCAGCCCCAGCATTTT.

This clone was picked up a small number of times. The chain is built from TRBV6-6 and TRBJ1-2, with TRBD1 as a possible D gene (5 bases). This CDR3 spans 15 amino acids. CDR1 and CDR2 from the germline V gene are MNHNY and SVGAGI (reference sequence). Trimming took 7 bases from V and 5 from J, leaving 20 bases between them. The DNA for the CDR3 is TGTGCCAGCACCTCACAACCCCAGGGTTGGTATGGCTACACCTTC. This translates into CASTSQPQGWYGYTF.

This clone was seen only once. The J gene is TRBJ2-1, the V gene TRBV5-4; 10 nucleotides line up with TRBD2. J gave up 6 bases and V 1 base, and 7 bases lay outside the gene matches. The CDR3 length is 16 residues. The germline CDR1 and CDR2 sequences are SGHNT and YYREEE (reference sequence). The CDR3 protein is CASSLYLAGGGNEQFF. The DNA for the CDR3 is TGTGCCAGCAGCTTGTATTTAGCGGGAGGAGGCAATGAGCAGTTCTTC. Combining the CDR3 with reference TRBV5-4 and TRBJ2-1 gives the whole variable domain ETGVTQSPTHLIKTRGQQVTLRCSSQSGHNTVSWYQQALGQGPQFIFQYYREEENGRGNFPPRFSGLQFPNYSSELNVNALELDDSALYLCASSLYLAGGGNEQFFGPGTRLTVL.

The genes are TRBV6-5 and TRBJ1-5, with D possibly being TRBD1 (6 bases). CDR1 and CDR2 (germline): MNHEY, SVGAGI. With 7 bases removed from V and 6 bases from J, the gap between germline ends came to 13 bases. This CDR3 is 13 amino acids long. CDR3 loop: CASTKGVGQPQHF. CDR3 bases: TGTGCCAGCACAAAGGGGGTCGGTCAGCCCCAGCATTTT.

The rearrangement links TRBV4-1 to TRBJ1-3; tentatively, D is TRBD1 (6 bases). CDR1 is MGHRA and CDR2 is YSYEKL in the germline V gene. The CDR3 spans 16 residues. Trimming removed 4 bases at V and 0 bases at J, with 13 bases between. The CDR3 loop is CASSRYREGSGNTIYF. The DNA of the CDR3 is TGCGCCAGCAGCCGATACAGGGAAGGCTCTGGAAACACCATATATTTT.

Turning to this clone: A read error may produce the germline difference seen at one junction end. This chain connects TRBV6-1 to TRBJ2-5, with D perhaps matching TRBD2 (6 bases). CDR1 is MNHNS, CDR2 SASEGT, per germline. CDR3 length: 11 amino acids. The CDR3 sequence is CASSDGGRPHF. Here the CDR3 DNA reads TGTGCCAGCAGTGATGGGGGGAGACCCCACTTC.

This chain joins TRBV7-9 and TRBJ2-3; maybe TRBD2 (7 bases). The CDR3 loop spans 16 amino acids. Trimming left V 5 bases short and J 4 bases short, with 19 bases between. Germline V gene sequence: CDR1 SEHNR, CDR2 FQNEAQ (reference sequence). The CDR3 sequence is CASSLPWGGRPDTQYF. The CDR3 nucleotides are TGTGCCAGCAGCCTTCCCTGGGGGGGGCGCCCAGATACGCAGTATTTT.

This chain connects TRBV29-1 to TRBJ1-2; perhaps TRBD1 as D (5 bases). V was trimmed by 3 bases and J by 4 bases, leaving 12 bases between them. The CDR3 is 13 amino acids. Germline V gives CDR1 SQVTM, CDR2 ANQGSEA. Here the CDR3 reads CSVDPEGFYGYTF. The DNA for the CDR3 is TGCAGCGTTGACCCGGAGGGGTTCTATGGCTACACCTTC.

The chain employs TRBV28 and TRBJ2-1; D is unclear. V lost 7 bases and J lost 5, with 15 bases in between. Germline-derived CDR1 and CDR2 are MDHEN and SYDVKM. The CDR3 runs to 14 residues. The CDR3 DNA sequence: TGTGCCAGCAACGTTATTAGCCCCCACAATGAGCAGTTCTTC. Amino acid sequence: CASNVISPHNEQFF.

The J gene is TRBJ2-7, the V gene TRBV3-1 (or the pseudogene TRBV3-2), with D possibly TRBD1 on 5 matching bases. Deletions cut 1 base from V and 3 bases from J, with 7 bases between. This CDR3 is 13 amino acids long. Looked up from germline, CDR1 is LGHDT and CDR2 is YNNKEL (reference sequence). CDR3 residues: CASSQGDSYEQYF. In DNA form, the CDR3 reads TGTGCCAGCAGCCAAGGTGACAGCTACGAGCAGTACTTC.

The gene calls are TRBV6-5 and TRBJ1-2; TRBD1 matches 7 bases. Germline CDR1 and CDR2: MNHEY and SVGAGI. This CDR3 comprises 14 residues. J was trimmed by 4 bases and V by 7 bases; bases with no gene match: 9. CDR3 residues: CASNSRDSGYGYTF. CDR3 nucleotides: TGTGCCAGCAACAGCCGGGACAGCGGCTATGGCTACACCTTC.